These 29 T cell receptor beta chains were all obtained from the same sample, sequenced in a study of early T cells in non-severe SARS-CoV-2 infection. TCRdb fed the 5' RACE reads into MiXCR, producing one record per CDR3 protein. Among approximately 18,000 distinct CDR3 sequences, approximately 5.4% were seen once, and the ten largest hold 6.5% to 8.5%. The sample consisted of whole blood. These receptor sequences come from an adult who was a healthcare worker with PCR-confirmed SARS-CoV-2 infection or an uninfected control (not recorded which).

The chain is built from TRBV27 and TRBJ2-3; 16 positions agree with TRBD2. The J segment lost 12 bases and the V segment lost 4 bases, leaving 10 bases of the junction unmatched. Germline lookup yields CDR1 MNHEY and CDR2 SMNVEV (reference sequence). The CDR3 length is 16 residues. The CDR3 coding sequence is TGTGCCAGCAGTTCGGGACTAGCGGGAGGGCCCCGACATCAGTATTTT. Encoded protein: CASSSGLAGGPRHQYF.

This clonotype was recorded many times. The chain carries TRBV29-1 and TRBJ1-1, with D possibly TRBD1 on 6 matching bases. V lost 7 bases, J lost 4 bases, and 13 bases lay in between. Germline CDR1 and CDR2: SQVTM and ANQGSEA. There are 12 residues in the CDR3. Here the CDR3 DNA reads TGCAGCGGGGTACGGGGGGCCACTGAAGCTTTCTTT. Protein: CSGVRGATEAFF.

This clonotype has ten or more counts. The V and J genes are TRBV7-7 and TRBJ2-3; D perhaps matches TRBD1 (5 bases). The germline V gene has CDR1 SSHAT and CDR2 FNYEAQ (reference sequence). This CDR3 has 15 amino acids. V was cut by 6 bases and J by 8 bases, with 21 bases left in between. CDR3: CASRYGDVGQSTQYF. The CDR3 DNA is TGTGCCAGCAGGTACGGAGATGTTGGACAATCTACGCAGTATTTT.

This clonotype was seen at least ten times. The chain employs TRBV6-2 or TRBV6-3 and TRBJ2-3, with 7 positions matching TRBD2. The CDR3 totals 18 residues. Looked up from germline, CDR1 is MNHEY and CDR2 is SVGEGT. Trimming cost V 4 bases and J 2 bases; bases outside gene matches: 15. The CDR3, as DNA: TGTGCCAGCAGTTGGGACCGTAGTGGGAGGGCCCCCACAGATACGCAGTATTTT. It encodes CASSWDRSGRAPTDTQYF.

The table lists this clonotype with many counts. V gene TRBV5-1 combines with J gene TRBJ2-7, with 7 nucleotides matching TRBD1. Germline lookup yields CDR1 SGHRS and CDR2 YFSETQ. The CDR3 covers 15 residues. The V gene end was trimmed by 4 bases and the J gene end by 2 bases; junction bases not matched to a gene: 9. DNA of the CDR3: TGCGCCAGCAGCCTCTTGGGACAGAGGACCTACGAGCAGTACTTC. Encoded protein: CASSLLGQRTYEQYF.

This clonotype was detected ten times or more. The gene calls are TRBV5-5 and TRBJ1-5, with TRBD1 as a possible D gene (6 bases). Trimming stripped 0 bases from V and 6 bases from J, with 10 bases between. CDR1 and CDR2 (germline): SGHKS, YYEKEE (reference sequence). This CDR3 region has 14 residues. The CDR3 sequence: CASSLVQGSQPQHF. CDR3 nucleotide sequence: TGTGCCAGCAGCTTGGTACAGGGTAGTCAGCCCCAGCATTTT.

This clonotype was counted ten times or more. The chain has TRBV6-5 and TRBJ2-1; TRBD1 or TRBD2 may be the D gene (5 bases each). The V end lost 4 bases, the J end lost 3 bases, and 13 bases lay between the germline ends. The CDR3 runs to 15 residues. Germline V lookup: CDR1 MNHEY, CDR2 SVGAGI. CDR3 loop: CASSFRGRGYNEQFF. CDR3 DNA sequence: TGTGCCAGCAGTTTCCGGGGACGGGGCTACAATGAGCAGTTCTTC.

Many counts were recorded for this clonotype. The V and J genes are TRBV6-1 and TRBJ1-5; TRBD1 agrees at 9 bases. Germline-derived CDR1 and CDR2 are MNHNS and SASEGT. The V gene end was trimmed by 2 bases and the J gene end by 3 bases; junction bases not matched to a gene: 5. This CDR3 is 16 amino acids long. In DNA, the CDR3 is TGTGCCAGCAGTGAAAAGGACAGGGGTCCCAATCAGCCCCAGCATTTT. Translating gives CASSEKDRGPNQPQHF.

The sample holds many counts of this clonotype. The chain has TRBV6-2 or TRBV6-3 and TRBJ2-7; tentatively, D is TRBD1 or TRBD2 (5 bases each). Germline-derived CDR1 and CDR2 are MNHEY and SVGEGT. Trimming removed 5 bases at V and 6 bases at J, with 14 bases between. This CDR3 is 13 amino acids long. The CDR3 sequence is CASSHGEGTEQYV. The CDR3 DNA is TGTGCCAGCAGTCACGGAGAGGGGACCGAGCAGTACGTC.

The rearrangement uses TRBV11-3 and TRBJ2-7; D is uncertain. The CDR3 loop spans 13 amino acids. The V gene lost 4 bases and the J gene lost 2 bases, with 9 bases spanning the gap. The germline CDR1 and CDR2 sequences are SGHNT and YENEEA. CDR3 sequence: CASSSAATYEQYV. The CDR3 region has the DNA TGTGCCAGCAGCTCCGCAGCCACCTACGAGCAGTACGTC.

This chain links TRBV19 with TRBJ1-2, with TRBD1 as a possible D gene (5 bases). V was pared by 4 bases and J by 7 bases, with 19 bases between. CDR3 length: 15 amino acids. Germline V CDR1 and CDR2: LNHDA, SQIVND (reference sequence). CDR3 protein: CASSKGRDGRRGYTF. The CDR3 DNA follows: TGTGCCAGTAGTAAGGGCCGGGACGGCCGGCGTGGCTACACCTTC.

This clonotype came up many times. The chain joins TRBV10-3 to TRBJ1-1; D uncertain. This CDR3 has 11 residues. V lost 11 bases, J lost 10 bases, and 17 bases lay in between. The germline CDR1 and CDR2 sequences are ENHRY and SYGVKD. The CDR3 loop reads CASEGGTGAFF. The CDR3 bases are TGTGCCTCCGAGGGAGGCACGGGAGCTTTCTTT.

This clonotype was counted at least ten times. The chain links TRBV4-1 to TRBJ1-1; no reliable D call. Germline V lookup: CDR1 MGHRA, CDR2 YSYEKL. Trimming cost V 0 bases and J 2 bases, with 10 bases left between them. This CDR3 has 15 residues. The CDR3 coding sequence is TGCGCCAGCAGCCAAGATAAAACTGACAACACTGAAGCTTTCTTT. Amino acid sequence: CASSQDKTDNTEAFF.

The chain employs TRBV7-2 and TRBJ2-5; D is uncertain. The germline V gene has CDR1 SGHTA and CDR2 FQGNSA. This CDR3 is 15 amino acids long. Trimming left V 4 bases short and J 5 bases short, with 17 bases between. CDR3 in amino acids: CASSSEDGWVETQYF. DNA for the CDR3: TGTGCCAGCAGCTCCGAGGACGGCTGGGTGGAGACCCAGTACTTC.

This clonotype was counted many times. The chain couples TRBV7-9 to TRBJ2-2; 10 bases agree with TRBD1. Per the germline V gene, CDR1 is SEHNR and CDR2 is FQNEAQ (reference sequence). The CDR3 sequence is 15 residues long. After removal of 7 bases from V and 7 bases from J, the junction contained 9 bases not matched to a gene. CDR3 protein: CASNIPGQGFGELFF. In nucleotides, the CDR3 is TGTGCCAGCAACATTCCGGGACAGGGGTTCGGGGAGCTGTTTTTT.

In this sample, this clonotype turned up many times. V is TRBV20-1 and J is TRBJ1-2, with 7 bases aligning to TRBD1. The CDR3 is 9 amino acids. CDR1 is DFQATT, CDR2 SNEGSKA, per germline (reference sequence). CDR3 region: CRQGVGYTF. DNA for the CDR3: TGCAGGCAGGGGGTGGGCTACACCTTC.

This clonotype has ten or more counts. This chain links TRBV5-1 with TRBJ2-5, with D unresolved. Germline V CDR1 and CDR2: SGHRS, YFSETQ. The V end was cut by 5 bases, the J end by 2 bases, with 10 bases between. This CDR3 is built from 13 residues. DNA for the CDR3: TGCGCCAGCAGATGGACGTCGCAAGAGACCCAGTACTTC. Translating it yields CASRWTSQETQYF.

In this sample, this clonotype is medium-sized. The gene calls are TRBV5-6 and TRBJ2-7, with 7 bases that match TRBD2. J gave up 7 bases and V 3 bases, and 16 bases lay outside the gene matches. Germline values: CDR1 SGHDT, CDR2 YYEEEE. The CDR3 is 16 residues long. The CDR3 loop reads CASSYTSGTTLGEQYF. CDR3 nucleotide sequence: TGTGCCAGCAGCTACACCTCCGGGACTACCTTAGGGGAGCAGTACTTC.

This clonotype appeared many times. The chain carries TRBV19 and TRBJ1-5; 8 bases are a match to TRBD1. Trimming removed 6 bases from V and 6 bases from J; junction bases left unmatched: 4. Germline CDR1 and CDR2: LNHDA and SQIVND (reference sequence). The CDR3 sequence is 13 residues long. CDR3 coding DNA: TGTGCCAGTAGGGACAGGGTGGGTCAGCCCCAGCATTTT. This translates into CASRDRVGQPQHF.

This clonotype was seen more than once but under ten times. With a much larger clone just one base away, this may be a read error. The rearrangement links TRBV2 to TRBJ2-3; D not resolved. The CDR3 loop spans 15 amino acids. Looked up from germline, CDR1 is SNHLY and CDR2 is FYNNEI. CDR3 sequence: CVSSEWRQVTDTQYF. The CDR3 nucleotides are TGTGTCAGCAGTGAGTGGCGCCAAGTCACAGATACGCAGTATTTT.

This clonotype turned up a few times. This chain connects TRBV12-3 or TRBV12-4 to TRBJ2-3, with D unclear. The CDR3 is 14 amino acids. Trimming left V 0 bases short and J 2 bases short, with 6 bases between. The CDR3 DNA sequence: TGTGCCAGCAGTTTAGCGGGTAACACAGATACGCAGTATTTT. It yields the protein CASSLAGNTDTQYF.

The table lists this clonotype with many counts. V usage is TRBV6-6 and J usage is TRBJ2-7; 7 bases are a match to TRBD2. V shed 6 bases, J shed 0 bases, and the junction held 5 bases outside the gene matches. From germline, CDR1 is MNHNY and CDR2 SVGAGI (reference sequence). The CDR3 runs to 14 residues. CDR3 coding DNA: TGTGCCAGCAGGGCTAGCGGAACCTCCTACGAGCAGTACTTC. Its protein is CASRASGTSYEQYF.

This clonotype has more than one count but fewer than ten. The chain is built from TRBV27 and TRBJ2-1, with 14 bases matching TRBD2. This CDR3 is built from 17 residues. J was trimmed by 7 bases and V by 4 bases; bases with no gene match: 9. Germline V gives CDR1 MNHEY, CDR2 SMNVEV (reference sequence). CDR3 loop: CASSSDVGLAGVNEQFF. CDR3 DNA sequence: TGTGCCAGCAGTTCCGACGTGGGACTAGCGGGAGTGAATGAGCAGTTCTTC.

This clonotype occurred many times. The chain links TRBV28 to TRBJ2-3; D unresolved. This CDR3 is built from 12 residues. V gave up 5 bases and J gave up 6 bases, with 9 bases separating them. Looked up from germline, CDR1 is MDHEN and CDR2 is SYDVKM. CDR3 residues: CASSPLPDTQYF. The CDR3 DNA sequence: TGTGCCAGCAGTCCCTTGCCGGATACGCAGTATTTT.

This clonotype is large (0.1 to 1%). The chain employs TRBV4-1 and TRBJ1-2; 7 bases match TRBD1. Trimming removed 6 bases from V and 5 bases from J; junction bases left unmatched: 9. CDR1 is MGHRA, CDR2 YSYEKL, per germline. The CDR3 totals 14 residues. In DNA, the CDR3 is TGCGCCAGCAGTCCCCCGGGACAGCCTTATGGCTACACCTTC. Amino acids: CASSPPGQPYGYTF.

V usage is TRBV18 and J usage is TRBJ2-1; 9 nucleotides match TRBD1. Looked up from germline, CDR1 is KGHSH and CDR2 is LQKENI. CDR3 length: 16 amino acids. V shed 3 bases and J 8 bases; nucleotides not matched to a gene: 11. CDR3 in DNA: TGTGCCAGCTCACCTTCGTCGGGACAGGGTGGGGATGAGCAGTTCTTC. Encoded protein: CASSPSSGQGGDEQFF.

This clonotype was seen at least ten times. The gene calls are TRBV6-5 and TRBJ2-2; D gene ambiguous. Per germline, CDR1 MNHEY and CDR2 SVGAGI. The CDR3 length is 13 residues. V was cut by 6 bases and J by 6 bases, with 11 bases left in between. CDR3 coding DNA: TGTGCCAGCAGCCGAAGTGAGGCCGGGGAGCTGTTTTTT. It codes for CASSRSEAGELFF.

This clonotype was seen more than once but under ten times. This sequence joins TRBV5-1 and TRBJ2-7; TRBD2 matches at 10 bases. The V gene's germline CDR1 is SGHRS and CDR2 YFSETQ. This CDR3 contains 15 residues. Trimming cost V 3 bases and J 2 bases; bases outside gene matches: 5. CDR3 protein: CASSSQREGPYEQYF. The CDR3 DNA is TGCGCCAGCAGCTCGCAGCGGGAGGGCCCCTACGAGCAGTACTTC.

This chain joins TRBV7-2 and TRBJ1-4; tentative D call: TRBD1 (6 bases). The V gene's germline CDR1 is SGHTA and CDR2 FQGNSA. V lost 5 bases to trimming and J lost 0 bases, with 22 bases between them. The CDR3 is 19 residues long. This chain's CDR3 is CASSPPHSTGPATNEKLFF. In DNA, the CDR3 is TGTGCCAGCAGCCCCCCCCACTCGACAGGACCCGCAACTAATGAAAAACTGTTTTTT.